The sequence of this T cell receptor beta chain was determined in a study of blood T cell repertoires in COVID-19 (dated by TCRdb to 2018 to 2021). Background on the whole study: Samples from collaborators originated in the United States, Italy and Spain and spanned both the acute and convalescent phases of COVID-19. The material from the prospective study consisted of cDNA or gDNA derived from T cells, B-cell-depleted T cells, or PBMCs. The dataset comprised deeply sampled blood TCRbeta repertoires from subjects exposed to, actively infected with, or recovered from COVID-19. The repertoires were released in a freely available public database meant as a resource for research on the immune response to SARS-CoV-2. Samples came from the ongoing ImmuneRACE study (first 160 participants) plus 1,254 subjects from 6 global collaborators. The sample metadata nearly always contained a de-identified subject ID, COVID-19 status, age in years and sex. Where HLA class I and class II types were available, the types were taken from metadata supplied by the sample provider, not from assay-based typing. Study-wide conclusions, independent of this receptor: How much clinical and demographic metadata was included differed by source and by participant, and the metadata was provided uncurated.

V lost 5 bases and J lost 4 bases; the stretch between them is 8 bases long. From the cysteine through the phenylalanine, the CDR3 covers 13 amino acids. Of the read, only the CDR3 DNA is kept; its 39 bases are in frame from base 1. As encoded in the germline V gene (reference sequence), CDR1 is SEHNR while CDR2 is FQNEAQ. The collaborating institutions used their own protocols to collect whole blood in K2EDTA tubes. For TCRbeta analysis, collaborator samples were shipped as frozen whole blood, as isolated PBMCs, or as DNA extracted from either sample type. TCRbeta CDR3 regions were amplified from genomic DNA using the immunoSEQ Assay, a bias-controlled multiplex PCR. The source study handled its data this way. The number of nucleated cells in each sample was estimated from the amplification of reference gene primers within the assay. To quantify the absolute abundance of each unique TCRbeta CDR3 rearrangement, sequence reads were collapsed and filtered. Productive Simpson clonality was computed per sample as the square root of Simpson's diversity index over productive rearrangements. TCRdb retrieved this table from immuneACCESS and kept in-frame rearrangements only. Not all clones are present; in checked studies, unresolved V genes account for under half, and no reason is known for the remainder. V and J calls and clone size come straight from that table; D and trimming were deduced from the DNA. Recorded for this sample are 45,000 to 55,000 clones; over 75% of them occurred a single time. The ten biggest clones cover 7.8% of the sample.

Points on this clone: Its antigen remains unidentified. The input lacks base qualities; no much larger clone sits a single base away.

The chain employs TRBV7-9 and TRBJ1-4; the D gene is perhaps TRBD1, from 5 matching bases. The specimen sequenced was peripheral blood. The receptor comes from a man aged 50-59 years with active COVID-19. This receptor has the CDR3 CASSPGGNEKLFF. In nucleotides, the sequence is TGTGCCAGCAGCCCCGGGGGTAATGAAAAACTGTTTTTT.